This T cell receptor beta chain was documented in a study of human T cells and chemical hapten exposure. Study-wide results and limits: No alteration of TCRs above 1 in 1000 frequency was seen with DPC sensitization. PT1 expanded TCR counts and patch test score were linked, and their correlation was positive.

TCRdb re-called the RACE reads with MiXCR, one entry per CDR3 protein. The sample has 270,000 or so distinct CDR3 sequences, roughly 7.7% seen once; the top ten hold about 1.2%. This clonotype was recorded many times. What it binds is unknown. Described time point: pre-sensitization, week 0. Regarding treatment: therapeutic diphenylcyclopropenone sensitization with weekly scalp DPC. Each patch test followed a blood draw. Sample: whole blood, taken in connection with sensitization to the hapten diphenylcyclopropenone (DPC). This TCR came from a man aged 18 to 35 with alopecia areata. Some clones in this sample may be carry-over from other donors' samples.

This chain's CDR3 is CASSPLQRGYTF. Here the CDR3 DNA reads TGTGCCAGCAGTCCACTCCAGAGGGGCTACACCTTC. The gene calls are TRBV6-2 or TRBV6-3 and TRBJ1-2, with no clear D. The CDR3 consists of 12 residues. The germline CDR1 and CDR2 sequences are MNHEY and SVGEGT. Trimming pared 5 bases from V and 8 bases from J, leaving 12 bases between.